These 6 T cell receptor beta chains share one sample of origin, sequenced in a study of blood T cell repertoires in COVID-19. Generated by immunoSEQ multiplex PCR, the TCRdb table keeps only in-frame clones and is missing some. The sample lists hundreds of thousands of clones, 85% to 90% seen once, with approximately 1.5% in the top ten. The material sequenced was peripheral blood. The source is a woman aged 40-49 years who had recovered from COVID-19.

This chain links TRBV9 with TRBJ1-1, with 12 bases matching TRBD1. Per germline, CDR1 SGDLS and CDR2 YYNGEE. This CDR3 has 15 amino acids. V lost 4 bases to trimming and J lost 1 base; unmatched junction nucleotides: 2. The CDR3 reads CASSMGQGANTEAFF. DNA of the CDR3: TGTGCCAGCAGCATGGGACAGGGGGCGAACACTGAAGCTTTCTTT.

J is TRBJ2-7 and V is TRBV27, with 8 bases identical to TRBD1. With V trimmed by 6 bases and J by 0 bases, 16 bases remained unmatched. CDR3 length equals 18 residues. Germline lookup yields CDR1 MNHEY and CDR2 SMNVEV (reference sequence). In nucleotides, the CDR3 is TGTGCCAGCAGCCGCACATCTTCCGGGACAGGCAGCTCCTACGAGCAGTACTTC. It is translated as CASSRTSSGTGSSYEQYF.

The chain has TRBV5-1 and TRBJ2-7, with no clear D. This CDR3 comprises 13 residues. Germline V gene sequence: CDR1 SGHRS, CDR2 YFSETQ. The V and J ends lost 1 base and 3 bases respectively, with 8 bases between them. Here the CDR3 DNA reads TGCGCCAGCAGCTTGAACAGAAACTACGAGCAGTACTTC. Protein product: CASSLNRNYEQYF.

This clone appeared once. The chain recombines TRBV7-2 with TRBJ2-7; 7 bases are shared with TRBD2. CDR1 and CDR2 from the germline V gene are SGHTA and FQGNSA. V was clipped by 7 bases and J by 1 base; unmatched bases: 10. This CDR3 region has 15 residues. The CDR3 here is CASTARTRESYEQYF. Written as DNA, the CDR3 is TGTGCCAGCACGGCTAGGACTAGGGAATCCTACGAGCAGTACTTC.

Comment on this clone: It is unclear where the CDR3 begins or ends on the DNA, so no DNA is shown, and the CDR3 is as TCRdb lists it. This chain joins TRBV27 and TRBJ2-7; TRBD1 is the table's D call, not checked against the DNA. The CDR3 region is 14 residues in length, termini included. Looked up from germline, CDR1 is MNHEY and CDR2 is SMNVEV (reference sequence). CDR3 in amino acids: CASSSSAGAREQYF.

The chain carries TRBV2 and TRBJ2-7, with 7 positions matching TRBD2. CDR1 is SNHLY, CDR2 FYNNEI, per germline. V gave up 1 base and J gave up 3 bases; unmatched junction bases: 15. The CDR3 has 18 residues. The CDR3 loop is CASSEGPPGRDILYEQYF. Here the CDR3 DNA reads TGTGCCAGCAGTGAAGGGCCCCCGGGGAGGGATATTCTCTACGAGCAGTACTTC.